What follows are 30 T cell receptor beta chains derived from one specimen sequenced in a study of T cell responses to AZD1222 COVID-19 vaccine. Method: immunoSEQ multiplex PCR; TCRdb's copy keeps in-frame clones and lacks some. In the table there are about 120,000 clones, 90% of which are singletons. The source was peripheral blood, collected on day 0 of AZD1222 vaccination. Source of these receptors: an adult in good health.

The chain uses TRBV7-9 and TRBJ2-7, with D hard to call. Germline-derived CDR1 and CDR2 are SEHNR and FQNEAQ (reference sequence). CDR3 length: 11 residues. V lost 3 bases and J lost 0, with 0 bases in between. CDR3 sequence (DNA): TGTGCCAGCAGCTTCTCCTACGAGCAGTACTTC. Encoded protein: CASSFSYEQYF. Variable domain in full (rest from reference TRBV7-9 and TRBJ2-7): DTGVSQNPRHKITKRGQNVTFRCDPISEHNRLYWYRQTLGQGPEFLTYFQNEAQLEKSRLLSDRFSAERPKGSFSTLEIQRTEQGDSAMYLCASSFSYEQYFGPGTRLTVT.

The chain is built from TRBV6-2 or TRBV6-3 and TRBJ1-2, with 7 bases that match TRBD1. CDR1 is MNHEY, CDR2 SVGEGT, per germline. The CDR3 is 14 residues long. J was trimmed by 7 bases and V by 4 bases; bases with no gene match: 9. CDR3 loop: CASSFPGQWSGYTF. The CDR3 bases are TGTGCCAGCAGTTTCCCGGGACAGTGGAGTGGCTACACCTTC.

This clone appeared a single time. The chain has TRBV11-2 and TRBJ2-7; TRBD2 might be the D (6 bases). The V end lost 4 bases, the J end lost 5 bases, and 18 bases lay between the germline ends. The CDR3 loop spans 15 amino acids. Germline CDR1 and CDR2: SGHAT and FQNNGV. CDR3 nucleotides: TGTGCCAGCAGCTACCCCCCGGGGGTTCCCCACGAGCAGTACTTC. Protein product: CASSYPPGVPHEQYF.

This sequence joins TRBV5-3 and TRBJ1-5, with unresolved D. TRBV5-3 is sorted into the ORF group, with uncertain function. V lost 2 bases and J 3 bases, leaving 6 bases between the germline ends. This CDR3 is built from 13 residues. The CDR3 reads CARSFSDNQPQHF. The CDR3 DNA reads TGTGCCAGAAGCTTTAGTGACAATCAGCCCCAGCATTTT.

The chain combines TRBV29-1 with TRBJ2-7; D may be TRBD2 (7 bases). In germline, CDR1 is SQVTM, CDR2 ANQGSEA. The CDR3 runs 11 residues. Between the trimmed V and J ends, which lost 7 bases and 4 bases, there was a span of 11 bases. CDR3 amino acids: CSGGGPYEQYF. The CDR3 coding sequence is TGCAGCGGCGGGGGCCCATACGAGCAGTACTTC.

This sequence joins TRBV6-2 or TRBV6-3 and TRBJ1-1, with TRBD1 matching over 7 bases. After removal of 5 bases from V and 13 bases from J, the junction contained 19 bases not matched to a gene. CDR3 length: 15 amino acids. The V gene's germline CDR1 is MNHEY and CDR2 SVGEGT. The CDR3 nucleotides are TGTGCCAGCAGTCGGGACAGTCTCCAAGAAGAAAGGGTTTTCTTT. This translates into CASSRDSLQEERVFF.

The rearrangement uses TRBV10-3 and TRBJ2-7, with a possible D match to TRBD1 (7 bases). The CDR3 consists of 16 residues. The ends were cut back, 0 bases at V and 3 bases at J, with 15 bases in the middle. Germline V gene lookup returns CDR1 ENHRY and CDR2 SYGVKD. CDR3 in amino acids: CAISESIAGGFYEQYF. CDR3 bases: TGTGCCATCAGTGAGTCGATCGCAGGGGGGTTCTACGAGCAGTACTTC.

The rearrangement uses TRBV7-9 and TRBJ1-2; maybe TRBD1 (5 bases). There are 13 residues in the CDR3. Germline V gene sequence: CDR1 SEHNR, CDR2 FQNEAQ (reference sequence). The V end lost 1 base, the J end lost 12 bases, and 15 bases lay between the germline ends. CDR3: CASSLGPEAGHTF. The CDR3 bases are TGTGCCAGCAGCTTAGGACCCGAAGCAGGGCACACCTTC.

The chain is built from TRBV7-9 and TRBJ2-5; D is possibly TRBD1 or TRBD2 (5 bases each). The length of the CDR3 is 17 residues. The V end lost 5 bases, the J end lost 1 base, and 20 bases lay between the germline ends. Germline CDR1 is SEHNR and CDR2 is FQNEAQ (reference sequence). The chain's CDR3 is CASSPDRGREFQETQYF. The CDR3 DNA reads TGTGCCAGCAGCCCAGATCGGGGCAGAGAATTCCAAGAGACCCAGTACTTC.

The rearrangement joins TRBV10-3 to TRBJ2-6, with D unresolved. CDR1 and CDR2 (germline): ENHRY, SYGVKD. The CDR3 covers 14 residues. V lost 3 bases and J 2 bases, leaving 5 bases between the germline ends. In DNA form, the CDR3 reads TGTGCCATCAGTGATCAGGCTGGGGCCAACGTCCTGACTTTC. Translated: CAISDQAGANVLTF.

The chain has TRBV12-3 or TRBV12-4 and TRBJ2-3, with 7 bases matching TRBD2. The CDR3 is 12 amino acids. Trimming at V came to 6 bases and at J to 11 bases, leaving 8 bases not matched to a gene. CDR3 DNA: TGTGCCAGCAGGGTTGGACTAGGCGAGCAGTATTTT. It yields the protein CASRVGLGEQYF.

V and J are TRBV2 and TRBJ1-1; D remains unclear. Germline lookup yields CDR1 SNHLY and CDR2 FYNNEI. The CDR3 runs 10 residues. The germline V and J ends were trimmed by 4 bases and 7 bases, with 4 bases remaining between them. CDR3 in DNA: TGTGCCAGCAGTGTCGGTGAAGCTTTCTTT. This sequence encodes CASSVGEAFF.

The V gene is TRBV10-3, the J gene TRBJ1-2; weak D call: TRBD1 (5 bases). The length of the CDR3 is 15 residues. V lost 3 bases to trimming and J lost 1 base, with 12 bases between them. Germline V gives CDR1 ENHRY, CDR2 SYGVKD. As DNA, the CDR3 is TGTGCCATCAGTGATGGGGACGGATTTAACTATGGCTACACCTTC. This translates into CAISDGDGFNYGYTF.

The chain links TRBV4-3 to TRBJ2-6; 11 positions match TRBD2. V shed 2 bases, J shed 2 bases, and the junction held 5 bases outside the gene matches. Germline assignment: CDR1 LGHNA and CDR2 YSLEER. The CDR3 extends over 18 amino acids. CDR3 residues: CASSQLLAGEAGANVLTF. The CDR3 nucleotides are TGCGCCAGCAGCCAACTACTAGCGGGGGAGGCTGGGGCCAACGTCCTGACTTTC.

V gene TRBV7-9 combines with J gene TRBJ1-4; weak D call: TRBD1 (6 bases). The V gene's germline CDR1 is SEHNR and CDR2 FQNEAQ (reference sequence). Between the trimmed V and J ends, which lost 4 bases and 7 bases, there was a span of 16 bases. The CDR3 consists of 15 residues. The CDR3, as DNA: TGTGCCAGCAGCTCATACAGGGCCCCGGGTGAAAAACTGTTTTTT. It encodes CASSSYRAPGEKLFF. The whole variable domain, remainder taken from reference TRBV7-9 and TRBJ1-4, is DTGVSQNPRHKITKRGQNVTFRCDPISEHNRLYWYRQTLGQGPEFLTYFQNEAQLEKSRLLSDRFSAERPKGSFSTLEIQRTEQGDSAMYLCASSSYRAPGEKLFFGSGTQLSVL.

V gene TRBV25-1 combines with J gene TRBJ1-1; D perhaps matches TRBD1 (5 bases). V dropped 6 bases and J dropped 4 bases, with 12 bases sitting between them. The V gene's germline CDR1 is MGHDK and CDR2 SYGVNS. The CDR3 loop spans 13 amino acids. The CDR3 DNA is TGTGCCAGCAGAGCCCAGGGTGTCACTGAAGCTTTCTTT. Translation: CASRAQGVTEAFF. The variable domain in full, with the rest retrieved from reference TRBV25-1 and TRBJ1-1, is EADIYQTPRYLVIGTGKKITLECSQTMGHDKMYWYQQDPGMELHLIHYSYGVNSTEKGDLSSESTVSRIRTEHFPLTLESARPSHTSQYLCASRAQGVTEAFFGQGTRLTVV.

This rearrangement joins TRBV11-2 to TRBJ1-1, with 9 bases aligning to TRBD1. V was pared by 4 bases and J by 3 bases, with 6 bases of the junction left unmatched. In germline, CDR1 is SGHAT, CDR2 FQNNGV. The CDR3 covers 15 residues. The CDR3 region has the DNA TGTGCCAGCAGCTCACCGGACAGGGGCGACACTGAAGCTTTCTTT. Amino acids: CASSSPDRGDTEAFF.

The rearrangement joins TRBV4-1 to TRBJ1-1; D not certain. The germline CDR1 and CDR2 sequences are MGHRA and YSYEKL. Trimming pared 1 base from V and 3 bases from J, leaving 12 bases between. CDR3 length equals 15 residues. The CDR3: CASSQVPGFDTEAFF. Here the CDR3 DNA reads TGCGCCAGCAGCCAAGTTCCGGGGTTTGACACTGAAGCTTTCTTT.

In its sample, this clone was seen many times. The V and J genes are TRBV10-3 and TRBJ1-2; unclear D gene. The CDR3 length is 13 residues. Germline V CDR1 and CDR2: ENHRY, SYGVKD. Trimming removed 10 bases at V and 6 bases at J, with 18 bases between. CDR3 DNA sequence: TGTGCCACCGAGGGCGAATTCGGTAATGGCTACACCTTC. Its protein product is CATEGEFGNGYTF.

The J gene is TRBJ2-2, the V gene TRBV30; no clear D gene. CDR1 GTSNPN and CDR2 SVGIG come from the germline V gene (reference sequence). Trimming took off 2 bases at V and 6 bases at J, with 4 bases between the two ends. The CDR3 length is 11 residues. The chain's CDR3 is CAWSPSGELFF. In DNA, the CDR3 is TGTGCCTGGAGTCCGTCCGGGGAGCTGTTTTTT.

The chain couples TRBV24-1 to TRBJ2-7, with TRBD2 matching over 12 bases. CDR3 length: 15 residues. V was pared by 4 bases and J by 7 bases, with 7 bases of the junction left unmatched. Germline V CDR1 and CDR2: KGHDR, SFDVKD. The CDR3 coding sequence is TGTGCCACCAGTGAACGGACTAGCGGGGTTGGGGAGCAGTACTTC. Amino acids: CATSERTSGVGEQYF.

The count of this clone is one. V and J are TRBV11-2 and TRBJ2-2, with D unclear. This CDR3 has 15 residues. V shed 2 bases and J shed 1 base, with 8 bases lying between them. Germline lookup yields CDR1 SGHAT and CDR2 FQNNGV. In DNA form, the CDR3 reads TGTGCCAGCAGCTTAATAGGGTGGAACACCGGGGAGCTGTTTTTT. Protein sequence: CASSLIGWNTGELFF.

In this sample, this clone turned up once. The V call is TRBV5-4, the J call TRBJ1-3; a possible D gene is TRBD1 (5 bases). The V gene lost 0 bases and the J gene lost 1 base, with 8 bases spanning the gap. The CDR3 is 15 amino acids. CDR1 and CDR2 from the germline V gene are SGHNT and YYREEE (reference sequence). The DNA for the CDR3 is TGTGCCAGCAGCTTGGAGGGGCCTTCTGGAAACACCATATATTTT. Translated, it gives CASSLEGPSGNTIYF.

Concerning this clone: The same CDR3 also results from other DNA sequences found in this sample. This chain joins TRBV7-8 and TRBJ1-5; perhaps TRBD1 as D (5 bases). This CDR3 comprises 16 residues. Germline CDR1 SGHVS, CDR2 FQNEAQ. Deletions cut 5 bases from V and 0 bases from J, with 14 bases between. The DNA for the CDR3 is TGTGCCAGCAGCCTAGAGGGGCAGAGTAGCAATCAGCCCCAGCATTTT. Its translation: CASSLEGQSSNQPQHF. Full variable domain (outside the CDR3, taken from reference TRBV7-8 and TRBJ1-5): GAGVSQSPRYKVAKRGQDVALRCDPISGHVSLFWYQQALGQGPEFLTYFQNEAQLDKSGLPSDRFFAERPEGSVSTLKIQRTQQEDSAVYLCASSLEGQSSNQPQHFGDGTRLSIL.

This chain links TRBV9 with TRBJ2-3; 12 bases are a match to TRBD2. Germline loops: CDR1 SGDLS, CDR2 YYNGEE. The CDR3 is made up of 17 amino acids. With 3 bases clipped from V and 1 base from J, the junction kept 6 bases outside the gene matches. CDR3: CASSARLAGAGTDTQYF. For the CDR3, the DNA is TGTGCCAGCAGCGCAAGACTAGCGGGGGCCGGCACAGATACGCAGTATTTT.

This sequence joins TRBV3-1 (or the pseudogene TRBV3-2) and TRBJ2-7; D is tentatively TRBD1 or TRBD2 (5 bases each). V lost 0 bases and J lost 0, with 15 bases in between. The CDR3 loop spans 17 amino acids. Germline-derived CDR1 and CDR2 are LGHDT and YNNKEL (reference sequence). CDR3 region: CASSQDGEGLSSYEQYF. The CDR3 nucleotides read TGTGCCAGCAGCCAAGATGGCGAGGGGCTGAGCTCCTACGAGCAGTACTTC.

The chain links TRBV12-1 to TRBJ2-3; the table names TRBD2, a call not compared with the DNA. TRBV12-1 is a recognized pseudogene. This CDR3 comprises 19 residues. DNA for the CDR3: TGTGCCAGCAGCCACCCCCCCAGCGGGGGGCCACCAACACCAGATACGCAGTATTTT. Encoded protein: CASSHPPSGGPPTPDTQYF.

The chain carries TRBV5-4 and TRBJ2-1; D uncertain. The CDR3 covers 11 residues. V lost 1 base and J 9 bases, leaving 5 bases between the germline ends. Germline CDR1 SGHNT, CDR2 YYREEE (reference sequence). The CDR3 sequence: CASSLTAEQFF. As DNA, the CDR3 is TGTGCCAGCAGCTTGACGGCTGAGCAGTTCTTC.

The chain uses TRBV11-3 and TRBJ2-1; D gene ambiguous. The V and J ends lost 3 bases and 0 bases respectively, with 9 bases between them. From germline, CDR1 is SGHNT and CDR2 YENEEA. This CDR3 region has 15 residues. The CDR3 spells CASSFSTSSYNEQFF. The DNA of the CDR3 is TGTGCCAGCAGCTTCAGCACGAGCTCCTACAATGAGCAGTTCTTC.

The V call is TRBV11-3, the J call TRBJ2-3; no clear D. The germline CDR1 and CDR2 sequences are SGHNT and YENEEA. Between the trimmed V and J ends, which lost 4 bases and 12 bases, there was a span of 14 bases. CDR3 length: 12 amino acids. The DNA of the CDR3 is TGTGCCAGCAGCTCAATTTCGACCCACCAGTATTTT. This encodes CASSSISTHQYF.